Below, one TCR beta chain is given with its context. This specimen belongs to a study of blood T cell repertoires in COVID-19. Assay used: immunoSEQ multiplex PCR; TCRdb lists only in-frame clones, some missing. The sample includes some 240,000 clones, around 82% of them seen just once. Trimming cost V 2 bases and J 6 bases, with 15 bases left between them. The germline V gene has CDR1 SGHAT and CDR2 FQNNGV. The CDR3 length is 15 residues. The clonotype was recovered from a woman in her seventies with acute or convalescent COVID-19. Sequencing was done on a sample of peripheral blood. V and J are TRBV11-2 and TRBJ2-3; possible D gene TRBD1, 7 bases. The CDR3 protein is CASSLTGDLGDTQYF. In DNA form, the CDR3 reads TGTGCCAGCAGCTTAACAGGGGACTTAGGGGATACGCAGTATTTT.